This T cell receptor beta chain emerged from a study of blood T cell repertoires in COVID-19. The CDR3 is 18 amino acids. Losses at the gene ends were 2 bases for V and 0 bases for J; bases not matched to a gene: 7. Germline V lookup: CDR1 SGHRS, CDR2 YFSETQ. Some clones are missing from TCRdb's copy, which holds only in-frame ones; the method was immunoSEQ multiplex PCR. In the table there are about 400,000 clones, around 86% of which are singletons. Only a few counts were recorded for this clone. Specimen: peripheral blood. The rearrangement links TRBV5-1 to TRBJ2-7, with 14 bases lining up with TRBD2. This sequence was found in a human donor in a cohort sampled during active COVID-19. The CDR3 DNA is TGCGCCAGCAGCTTAGGACTAGCGGGGGGTTTGGGCTCCTACGAGCAGTACTTC. Translating it yields CASSLGLAGGLGSYEQYF.